This T cell receptor beta chain was observed in a study of T cells in Graves' hyperthyroidism and ophthalmopathy. RNA transcripts yielded amplified TCR beta CDR3 regions. The HTBI primer set served for first-round RT-PCR of the TCR CDR3. TCRdb processed the multiplex PCR reads anew with MiXCR; each CDR3 protein has one entry. The profile covers 490,000 or so distinct CDR3 sequences, with 15% to 20% appearing a single time and 45% to 50% taken by the ten largest. This clonotype was seen many times. What it binds is unknown. Uncontrolled infection, other autoimmune disease, pregnancy and lactation each barred patients from inclusion. The PBMCs studied were ones that came from about 10 ml fresh peripheral blood. Trimming shortened V by 0 bases and J by 6 bases, and 13 bases separated the two germline ends. CDR3 length equals 15 residues. The germline gives CDR1 SGHRS, CDR2 YFSETQ. General study findings and limits: Most thyroid clonotypes expanded above 0.001 were also detected in blood. Using 13 V-J features, a model discriminated ophthalmopathy from stable hyperthyroidism.

V usage is TRBV5-1 and J usage is TRBJ1-5, with D possibly matching TRBD1 (5 bases). The clonotype comes from a man between 40 and 49 years old with Graves' ophthalmopathy. Sequenced input: blood. The CDR3 protein is CASSLDPQVSQPQHF. The CDR3 bases are TGCGCCAGCAGCTTGGACCCACAGGTCAGTCAGCCCCAGCATTTT. Together with reference TRBV5-1 and TRBJ1-5, the CDR3 gives the full variable domain: KAGVTQTPRYLIKTRGQQVTLSCSPISGHRSVSWYQQTPGQGLQFLFEYFSETQRNKGNFPGRFSGRQFSNSRSEMNVSTLELGDSALYLCASSLDPQVSQPQHFGDGTRLSIL.